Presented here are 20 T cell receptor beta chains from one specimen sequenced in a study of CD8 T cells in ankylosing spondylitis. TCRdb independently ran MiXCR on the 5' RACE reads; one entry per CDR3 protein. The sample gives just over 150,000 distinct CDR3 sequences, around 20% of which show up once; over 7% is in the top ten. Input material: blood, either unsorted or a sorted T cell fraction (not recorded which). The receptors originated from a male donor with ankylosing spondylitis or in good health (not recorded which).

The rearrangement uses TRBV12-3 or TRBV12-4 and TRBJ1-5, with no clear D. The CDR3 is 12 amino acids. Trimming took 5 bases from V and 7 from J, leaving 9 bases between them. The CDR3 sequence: CASSPRFQPQHF. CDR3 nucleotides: TGTGCCAGCAGTCCGAGATTCCAGCCCCAGCATTTT.

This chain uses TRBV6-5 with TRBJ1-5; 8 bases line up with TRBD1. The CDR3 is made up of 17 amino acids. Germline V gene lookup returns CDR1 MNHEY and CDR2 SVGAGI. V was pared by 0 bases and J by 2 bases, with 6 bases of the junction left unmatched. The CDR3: CASSYSVDRAGNQPQHF. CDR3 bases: TGTGCCAGCAGTTACTCGGTGGACAGGGCTGGCAATCAGCCCCAGCATTTT.

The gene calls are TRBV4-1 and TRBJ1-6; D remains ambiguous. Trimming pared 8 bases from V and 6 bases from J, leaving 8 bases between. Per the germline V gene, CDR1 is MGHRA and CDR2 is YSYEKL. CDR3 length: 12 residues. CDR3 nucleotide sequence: TGCGCCAGCTCCTCAGTTAATTCACCCCTCCACTTT. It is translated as CASSSVNSPLHF.

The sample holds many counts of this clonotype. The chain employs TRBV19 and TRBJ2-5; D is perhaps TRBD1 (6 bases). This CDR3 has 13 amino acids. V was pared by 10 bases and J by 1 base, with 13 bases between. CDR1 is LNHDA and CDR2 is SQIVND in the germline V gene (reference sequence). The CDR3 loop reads CATLGAGQETQYF. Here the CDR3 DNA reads TGTGCCACCCTGGGGGCTGGCCAAGAGACCCAGTACTTC.

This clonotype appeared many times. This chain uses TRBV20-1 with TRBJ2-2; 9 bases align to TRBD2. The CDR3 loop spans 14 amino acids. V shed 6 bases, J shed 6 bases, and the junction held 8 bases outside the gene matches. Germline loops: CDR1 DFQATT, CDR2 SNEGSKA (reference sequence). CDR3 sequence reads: CSATRLAGAGELFF. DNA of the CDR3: TGCAGTGCAACCCGTTTAGCGGGGGCCGGGGAGCTGTTTTTT.

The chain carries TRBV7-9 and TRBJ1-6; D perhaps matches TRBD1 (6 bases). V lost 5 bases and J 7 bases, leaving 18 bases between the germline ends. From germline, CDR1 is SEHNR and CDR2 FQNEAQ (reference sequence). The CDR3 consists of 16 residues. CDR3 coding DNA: TGTGCCAGCAGCCCGGCGGGGGGCTCAGAGAATTCACCCCTCCACTTT. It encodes CASSPAGGSENSPLHF.

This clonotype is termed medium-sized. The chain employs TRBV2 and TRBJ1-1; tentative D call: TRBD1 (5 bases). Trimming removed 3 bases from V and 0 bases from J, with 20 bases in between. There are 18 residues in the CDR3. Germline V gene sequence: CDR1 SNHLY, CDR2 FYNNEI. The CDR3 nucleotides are TGTGCCAGCAGTGATAGGGTCCAGGGTGCGTCCTTGAACACTGAAGCTTTCTTT. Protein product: CASSDRVQGASLNTEAFF.

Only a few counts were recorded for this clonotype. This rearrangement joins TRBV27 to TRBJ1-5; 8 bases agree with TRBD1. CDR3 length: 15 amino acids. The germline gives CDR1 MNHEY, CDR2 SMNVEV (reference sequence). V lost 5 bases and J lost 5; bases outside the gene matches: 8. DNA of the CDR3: TGTGCCAGCAGTCCTACCGGGACAGGTTATCAGCCCCAGCATTTT. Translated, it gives CASSPTGTGYQPQHF.

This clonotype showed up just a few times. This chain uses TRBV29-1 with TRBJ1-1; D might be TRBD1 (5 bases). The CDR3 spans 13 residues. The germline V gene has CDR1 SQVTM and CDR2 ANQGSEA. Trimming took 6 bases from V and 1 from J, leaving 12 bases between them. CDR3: CSVGIQGNTEAFF. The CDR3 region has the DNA TGCAGCGTGGGAATTCAGGGGAACACTGAAGCTTTCTTT.

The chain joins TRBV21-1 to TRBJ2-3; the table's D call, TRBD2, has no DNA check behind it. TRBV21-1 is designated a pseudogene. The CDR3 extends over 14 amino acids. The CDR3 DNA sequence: TGTGCCAGCAGCCCCTTCCGACGGGCTTCTACGCAGTATTTT. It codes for CASSPFRRASTQYF.

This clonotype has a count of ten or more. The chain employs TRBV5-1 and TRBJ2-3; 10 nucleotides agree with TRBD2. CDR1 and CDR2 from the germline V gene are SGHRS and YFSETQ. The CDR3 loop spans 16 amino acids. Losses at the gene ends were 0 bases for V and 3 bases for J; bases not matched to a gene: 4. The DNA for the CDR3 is TGCGCCAGCAGCTTGGACGCGACTAGCGGGACAGATACGCAGTATTTT. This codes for CASSLDATSGTDTQYF.

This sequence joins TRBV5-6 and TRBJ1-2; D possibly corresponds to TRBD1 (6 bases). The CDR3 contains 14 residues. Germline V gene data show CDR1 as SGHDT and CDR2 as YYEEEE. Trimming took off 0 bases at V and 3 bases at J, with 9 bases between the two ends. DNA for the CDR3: TGTGCCAGCAGCTTGGACAGGGTGGACTATGGCTACACCTTC. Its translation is CASSLDRVDYGYTF.

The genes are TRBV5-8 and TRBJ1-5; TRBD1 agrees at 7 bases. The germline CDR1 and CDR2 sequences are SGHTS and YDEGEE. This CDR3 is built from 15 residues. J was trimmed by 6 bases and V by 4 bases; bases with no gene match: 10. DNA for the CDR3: TGTGCCAGCAGCCTAGGACAGGTTTTCGGTCAGCCCCAGCATTTT. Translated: CASSLGQVFGQPQHF.

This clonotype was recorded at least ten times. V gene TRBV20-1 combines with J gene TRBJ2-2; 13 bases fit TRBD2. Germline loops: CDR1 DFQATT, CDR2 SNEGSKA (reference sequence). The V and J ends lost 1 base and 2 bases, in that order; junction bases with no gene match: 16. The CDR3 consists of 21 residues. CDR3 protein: CSARVITGEGLAGINTGELFF. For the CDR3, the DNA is TGCAGTGCTAGAGTGATAACAGGGGAGGGACTAGCGGGAATTAACACCGGGGAGCTGTTTTTT.

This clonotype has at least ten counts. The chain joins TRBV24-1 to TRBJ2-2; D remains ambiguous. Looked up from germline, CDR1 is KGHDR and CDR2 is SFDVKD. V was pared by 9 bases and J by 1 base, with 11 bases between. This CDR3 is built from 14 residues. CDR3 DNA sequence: TGTGCCACCGAAGGCTTTCTGAACACCGGGGAGCTGTTTTTT. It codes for CATEGFLNTGELFF.

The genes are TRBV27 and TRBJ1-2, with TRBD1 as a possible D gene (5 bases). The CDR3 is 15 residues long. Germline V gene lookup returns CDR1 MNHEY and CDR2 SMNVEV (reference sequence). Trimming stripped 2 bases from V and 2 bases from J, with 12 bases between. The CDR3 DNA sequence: TGTGCCAGCAGTTTAACCGGGGGTCTCAACTATGGCTACACCTTC. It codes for CASSLTGGLNYGYTF.

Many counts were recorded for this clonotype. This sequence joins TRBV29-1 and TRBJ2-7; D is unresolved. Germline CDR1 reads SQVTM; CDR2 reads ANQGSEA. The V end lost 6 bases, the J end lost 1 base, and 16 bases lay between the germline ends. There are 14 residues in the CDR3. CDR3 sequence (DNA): TGCAGCGTCCCCTCGGGCTTGTCGTCCTACGAGCAGTACTTC. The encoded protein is CSVPSGLSSYEQYF.

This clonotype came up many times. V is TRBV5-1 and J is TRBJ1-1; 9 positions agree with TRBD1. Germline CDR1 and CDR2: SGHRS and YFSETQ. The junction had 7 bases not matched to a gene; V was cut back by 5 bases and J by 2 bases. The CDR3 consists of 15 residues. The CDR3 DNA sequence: TGCGCCAGCAGGGACGGGGACAGGGAAAACACTGAAGCTTTCTTT. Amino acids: CASRDGDRENTEAFF.

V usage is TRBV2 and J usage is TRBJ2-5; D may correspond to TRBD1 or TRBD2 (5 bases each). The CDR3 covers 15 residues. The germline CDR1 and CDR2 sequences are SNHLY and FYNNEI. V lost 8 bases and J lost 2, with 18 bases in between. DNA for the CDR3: TGTGCCAGCCACATGGGAACGGGGCTACAAGAGACCCAGTACTTC. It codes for CASHMGTGLQETQYF.

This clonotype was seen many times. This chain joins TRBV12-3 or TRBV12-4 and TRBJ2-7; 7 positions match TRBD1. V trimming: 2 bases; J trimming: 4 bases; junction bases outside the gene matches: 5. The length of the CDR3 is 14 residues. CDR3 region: CASSLPRDRYEQYF. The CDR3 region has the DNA TGTGCCAGCAGTTTACCCCGGGACAGATACGAGCAGTACTTC.